The next 13 T cell receptor beta chains were all read from a single sample in a study of CD8 T cells in ankylosing spondylitis (dated by TCRdb to the late 2010s). The library relied on 5' RACE. The sample was run on an Illumina HiSeq 2500. Using fastp at Q25 and MiXCR, TCRdb reprocessed the public reads and kept productive beta chains. When rows share a CDR3 protein, they turn into one entry using the most common DNA and genes. A total of about 110,000 distinct CDR3 sequences appear in this sample, less than 25% of them only once. The biggest ten clones account for roughly an eighth of the sample. The specimen was synovial fluid, either unsorted or a sorted T cell fraction (not recorded which). Receptors were obtained from a male donor with ankylosing spondylitis.

This clonotype was seen ten or more times. The V and J genes are TRBV29-1 and TRBJ2-2; TRBD1 matches 9 bases. Germline loops: CDR1 SQVTM, CDR2 ANQGSEA. The J segment lost 1 base and the V segment lost 3 bases, leaving 0 bases of the junction unmatched. The CDR3 totals 14 residues. Here the CDR3 DNA reads TGCAGCGTTGAGGGACAGGGGAACACCGGGGAGCTGTTTTTT. This encodes CSVEGQGNTGELFF.

The V gene is TRBV15, the J gene TRBJ2-1; D is unclear. The germline gives CDR1 LNHNV, CDR2 YYDKDF (reference sequence). The length of the CDR3 is 14 residues. The V gene lost 8 bases and the J gene lost 3 bases, with 14 bases spanning the gap. The CDR3 is CATSPAGYYNEQFF. The CDR3 nucleotides are TGTGCCACCTCCCCGGCCGGGTACTACAATGAGCAGTTCTTC. Filled out from reference TRBV15 and TRBJ2-1, the complete variable domain reads DAMVIQNPRYQVTQFGKPVTLSCSQTLNHNVMYWYQQKSSQAPKLLFHYYDKDFNNEADTPDNFQSRRPNTSFCFLDIRSPGLGDTAMYLCATSPAGYYNEQFFGPGTRLTVL.

The chain couples TRBV20-1 to TRBJ2-3; no clear D. Germline V gives CDR1 DFQATT, CDR2 SNEGSKA (reference sequence). This CDR3 is built from 14 residues. Trimming shortened V by 5 bases and J by 0 bases, and 12 bases separated the two germline ends. The CDR3 is CSAPLGASTDTQYF. CDR3 DNA sequence: TGCAGTGCTCCCCTAGGTGCTAGCACAGATACGCAGTATTTT.

This clonotype was seen more than once but under ten times. The J gene is TRBJ1-4, the V gene TRBV29-1; D remains ambiguous. The CDR3 extends over 12 amino acids. Germline loops: CDR1 SQVTM, CDR2 ANQGSEA. Trimming cost V 3 bases and J 3 bases, with 5 bases left between them. The chain's CDR3 is CSVEGANEKLFF. The CDR3 DNA reads TGCAGCGTTGAGGGAGCTAATGAAAAACTGTTTTTT.

This clonotype was seen only a few times. The chain combines TRBV20-1 with TRBJ1-3, with no clear D. The CDR3 sequence is 16 residues long. V lost 6 bases and J lost 0, with 18 bases in between. Germline CDR1 is DFQATT and CDR2 is SNEGSKA (reference sequence). CDR3 coding DNA: TGCAGTGCCCTACTCCCATCCCAAGGCTCTGGAAACACCATATATTTT. Its protein is CSALLPSQGSGNTIYF.

The V call is TRBV24-1, the J call TRBJ1-2, with D perhaps TRBD1 (5 bases). Germline-derived CDR1 and CDR2 are KGHDR and SFDVKD. Deletions cut 3 bases from V and 4 bases from J, with 11 bases between. This CDR3 comprises 14 residues. In nucleotides, the CDR3 is TGTGCCACCAGTGATCCGACAGAAGTCTATGGCTACACCTTC. Amino acids: CATSDPTEVYGYTF.

A few counts support this clonotype. The chain joins TRBV11-3 to TRBJ2-1, with TRBD2 matching over 7 bases. The CDR3 sequence is 16 residues long. J gave up 6 bases and V 0 bases, and 8 bases lay outside the gene matches. From germline, CDR1 is SGHNT and CDR2 YENEEA. Written as DNA, the CDR3 is TGTGCCAGCAGCTTAGACGGGGGAGGGATCACCAATGAGCAGTTCTTC. This translates into CASSLDGGGITNEQFF.

This clonotype occurred a few times. This chain joins TRBV6-1 and TRBJ1-1, with a weak D call TRBD1 (6 bases). The V end lost 6 bases, the J end lost 3 bases, and 14 bases lay between the germline ends. CDR3 size: 14 residues. The germline V gene encodes CDR1 MNHNS and CDR2 SASEGT. The CDR3 loop reads CASSPGTTYTEAFF. The CDR3, as DNA: TGTGCCAGCAGCCCCGGGACAACCTACACTGAAGCTTTCTTT.

The CDR3 region is CASTPRTGDGEKLFF. CDR3 coding DNA: TGTGCCAGCACCCCGAGGACAGGTGATGGTGAAAAACTGTTTTTT. V usage is TRBV9 and J usage is TRBJ1-4; TRBD1 matches 7 bases. V lost 6 bases, J lost 7 bases, and 12 bases stayed unmatched. Germline CDR1 is SGDLS and CDR2 is YYNGEE. The CDR3 loop spans 15 amino acids.

This clonotype came up a few times. The rearrangement links TRBV5-1 to TRBJ1-2, with 7 bases aligning to TRBD1. CDR3 length equals 15 residues. Trimming took 2 bases from V and 0 from J; bases not matched to a gene: 4. From germline, CDR1 is SGHRS and CDR2 YFSETQ. The CDR3 sequence: CASSFRDSSNYGYTF. CDR3 in DNA: TGCGCCAGCAGCTTCCGGGACAGCTCTAACTATGGCTACACCTTC.

A single count supports this clonotype. The chain recombines TRBV7-2 with TRBJ2-7; D ambiguous. This CDR3 has 11 amino acids. Trimming removed 5 bases from V and 3 bases from J, with 5 bases in between. CDR1 and CDR2 (germline): SGHTA, FQGNSA. The CDR3, as DNA: TGTGCCAGCAGCGCCTACTACGAGCAGTACTTC. Protein sequence: CASSAYYEQYF.

The V gene is TRBV6-6, the J gene TRBJ1-2; D uncertain. V lost 5 bases and J 13 bases, leaving 14 bases between the germline ends. The CDR3 runs to 11 residues. Germline CDR1 and CDR2: MNHNY and SVGAGI (reference sequence). DNA of the CDR3: TGTGCCAGCAGTCCCGGTTCGATCGGCACCTTC. Amino acids: CASSPGSIGTF.

This chain joins TRBV4-1 and TRBJ2-3; 10 bases fit TRBD1. The ends lost 9 bases at V and 7 bases at J; junction bases unmatched: 16. The germline V gene has CDR1 MGHRA and CDR2 YSYEKL. The CDR3 spans 16 residues. This CDR3 is CASTTPGTGAYHTQYF. In DNA form, the CDR3 reads TGCGCCAGTACAACCCCCGGGACAGGGGCTTACCATACGCAGTATTTT.